A single TCR beta chain is shown here with its context. Its cognate antigen is unknown. A sample-barcoded 5' primer and a J-beta primer mix were used in a second PCR of roughly 6 to 11 cycles. TCRdb passed the 5' RACE reads through MiXCR, listing each CDR3 protein once. The sample consists of hundreds of thousands of distinct CDR3 sequences, 45% to 50% of them appearing once. The entry originates in a study of blood T cells in healthy people across ages. General study points: Unsorted PBMC material precluded a definitive naive versus antigen-experienced comparison.

The donors, aged about 6 to 95, were healthy Caucasians from Russia. This receptor was identified in a woman aged 55-69 years in good health. Input material: blood.

Here the CDR3 DNA reads TGTGCCAGCAGCTTACTAGCTGTAGGGACAGATACGCAGTATTTT. Translated, it gives CASSLLAVGTDTQYF. V usage is TRBV7-2 and J usage is TRBJ2-3, with D possibly TRBD2 on 5 matching bases. The CDR3 runs to 15 residues. The germline V gene encodes CDR1 SGHTA and CDR2 FQGNSA. The V gene lost 2 bases and the J gene lost 3 bases, with 12 bases spanning the gap. Full variable domain (missing parts from reference TRBV7-2 and TRBJ2-3): GAGVSQSPSNKVTEKGKDVELRCDPISGHTALYWYRQSLGQGLEFLIYFQGNSAPDKSGLPSDRFSAERTGGSVSTLTIQRTQQEDSAVYLCASSLLAVGTDTQYFGPGTRLTVL.